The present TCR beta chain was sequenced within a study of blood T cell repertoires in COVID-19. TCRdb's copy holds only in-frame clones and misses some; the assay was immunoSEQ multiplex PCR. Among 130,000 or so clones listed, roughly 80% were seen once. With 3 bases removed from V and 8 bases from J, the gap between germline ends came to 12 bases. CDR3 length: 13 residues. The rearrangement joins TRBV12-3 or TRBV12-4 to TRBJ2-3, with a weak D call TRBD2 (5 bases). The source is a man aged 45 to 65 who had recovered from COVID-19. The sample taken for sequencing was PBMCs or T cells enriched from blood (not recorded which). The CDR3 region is CASSFSREGTQYF. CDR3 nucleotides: TGTGCCAGCAGTTTCAGCCGGGAAGGTACGCAGTATTTT.